This TCR beta chain appears in the sequencing data of a study of CD8+ T cells in alopecia areata. The length of the CDR3 is 14 residues. Losses at the gene ends were 6 bases for V and 4 bases for J; bases not matched to a gene: 9. Germline V lookup: CDR1 SQVTM, CDR2 ANQGSEA. Study observations and caveats: It was less clear whether patients shared TCRs than it was in mice, possibly because of HLA. Throughout tofacitinib, many expanded lesional clones continued to persist in scalp and blood.

Reverse transcribed after extraction, RNA yielded cDNA as the sequencing template. TCRdb's copy holds only in-frame clones and misses some; the assay was immunoSEQ multiplex PCR. Here the sample spans a few hundred thousand clones, roughly two fifths being singletons. Indicated treatment: oral pan-JAK inhibitor, 5-10 mg twice daily. About this clone itself: Antigen: not known.

Sequenced material: CD4+ T cells sorted from blood, taken around week 34, from a patient treated with tofacitinib. The chain recombines TRBV29-1 with TRBJ2-5; 9 bases fit TRBD1. This receptor was taken from a human donor with alopecia areata. CDR3 protein: CSVGTGGGGETQYF. CDR3 DNA sequence: TGCAGCGTGGGCACAGGGGGCGGGGGAGAGACCCAGTACTTC.